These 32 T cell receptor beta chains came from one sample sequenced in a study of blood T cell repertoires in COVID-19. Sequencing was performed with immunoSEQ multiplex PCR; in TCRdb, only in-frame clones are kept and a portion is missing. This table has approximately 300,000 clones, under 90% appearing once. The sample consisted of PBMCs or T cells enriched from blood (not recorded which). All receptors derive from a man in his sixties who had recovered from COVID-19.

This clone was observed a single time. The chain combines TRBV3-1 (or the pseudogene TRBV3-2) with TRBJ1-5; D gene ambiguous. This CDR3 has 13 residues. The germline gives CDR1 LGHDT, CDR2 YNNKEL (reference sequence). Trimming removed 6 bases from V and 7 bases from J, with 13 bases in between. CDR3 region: CASRLDGIQPQHF. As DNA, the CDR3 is TGTGCCAGCAGGTTGGACGGGATACAGCCCCAGCATTTT.

CDR3 region: CASRRDRGSDTGELFF. CDR3 DNA: TGTGCCAGCAGAAGGGACAGGGGGTCGGACACCGGGGAGCTGTTTTTT. The chain uses TRBV2 and TRBJ2-2, with 11 bases fitting TRBD1. V lost 6 bases to trimming and J lost 3 bases; unmatched junction nucleotides: 6. The CDR3 contains 16 residues. Looked up from germline, CDR1 is SNHLY and CDR2 is FYNNEI.

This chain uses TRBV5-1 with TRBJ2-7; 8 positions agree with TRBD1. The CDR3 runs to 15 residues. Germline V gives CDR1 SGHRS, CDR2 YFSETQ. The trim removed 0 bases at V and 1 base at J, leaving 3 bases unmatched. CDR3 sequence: CASSLDGTGSYEQYF. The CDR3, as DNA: TGCGCCAGCAGCTTGGATGGGACAGGATCCTACGAGCAGTACTTC.

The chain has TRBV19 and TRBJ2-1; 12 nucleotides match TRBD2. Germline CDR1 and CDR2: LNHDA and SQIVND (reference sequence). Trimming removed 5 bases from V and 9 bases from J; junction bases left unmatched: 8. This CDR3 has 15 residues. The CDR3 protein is CASSPRLAGEVEQFF. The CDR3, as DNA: TGTGCCAGTAGTCCCAGACTAGCGGGAGAGGTTGAGCAGTTCTTC.

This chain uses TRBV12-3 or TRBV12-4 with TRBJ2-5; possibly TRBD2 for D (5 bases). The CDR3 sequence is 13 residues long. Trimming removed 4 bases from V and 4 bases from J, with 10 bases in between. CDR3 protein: CASSSAGVETQYF. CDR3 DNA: TGTGCCAGCAGTTCTGCGGGCGTAGAGACCCAGTACTTC.

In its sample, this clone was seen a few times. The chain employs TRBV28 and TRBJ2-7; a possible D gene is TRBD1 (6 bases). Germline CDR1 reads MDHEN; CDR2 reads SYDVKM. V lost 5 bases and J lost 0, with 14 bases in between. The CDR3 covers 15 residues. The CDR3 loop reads CASSTTGLSSYEQYF. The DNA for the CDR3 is TGTGCCAGCAGTACGACAGGACTGAGCTCCTACGAGCAGTACTTC.

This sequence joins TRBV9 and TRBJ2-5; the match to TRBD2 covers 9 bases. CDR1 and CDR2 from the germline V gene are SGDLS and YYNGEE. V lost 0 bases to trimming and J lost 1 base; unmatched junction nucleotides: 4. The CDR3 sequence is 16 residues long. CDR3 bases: TGTGCCAGCAGCGTAGGCGCTAGCGGGATCCAAGAGACCCAGTACTTC. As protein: CASSVGASGIQETQYF.

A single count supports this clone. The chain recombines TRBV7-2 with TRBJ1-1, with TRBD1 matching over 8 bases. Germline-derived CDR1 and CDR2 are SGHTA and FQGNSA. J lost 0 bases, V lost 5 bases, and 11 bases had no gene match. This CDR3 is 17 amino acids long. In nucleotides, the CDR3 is TGTGCCAGCAGCCCCCTACAGGGGGTTACAATGAACACTGAAGCTTTCTTT. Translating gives CASSPLQGVTMNTEAFF.

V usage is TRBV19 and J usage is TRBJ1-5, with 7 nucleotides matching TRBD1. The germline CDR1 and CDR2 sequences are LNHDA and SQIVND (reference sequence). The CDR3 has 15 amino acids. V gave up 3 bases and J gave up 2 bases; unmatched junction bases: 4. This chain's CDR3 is CASSIPGGGNQPQHF. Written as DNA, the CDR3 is TGTGCCAGTAGTATCCCAGGGGGTGGCAATCAGCCCCAGCATTTT.

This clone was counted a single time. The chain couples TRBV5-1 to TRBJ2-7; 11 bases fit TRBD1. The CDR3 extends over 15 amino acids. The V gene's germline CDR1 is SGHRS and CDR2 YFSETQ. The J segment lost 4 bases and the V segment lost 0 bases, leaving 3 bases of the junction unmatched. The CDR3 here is CASSLVGTGGYEQYF. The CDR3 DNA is TGCGCCAGCAGCTTGGTTGGGACAGGGGGTTACGAGCAGTACTTC.

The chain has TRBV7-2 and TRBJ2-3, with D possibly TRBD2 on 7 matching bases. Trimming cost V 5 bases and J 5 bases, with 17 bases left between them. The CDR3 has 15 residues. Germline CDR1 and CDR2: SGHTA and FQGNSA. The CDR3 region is CASSAFRGAGDTQYF. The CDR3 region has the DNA TGTGCCAGCAGCGCCTTTCGGGGGGCCGGAGATACGCAGTATTTT. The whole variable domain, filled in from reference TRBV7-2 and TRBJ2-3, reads GAGVSQSPSNKVTEKGKDVELRCDPISGHTALYWYRQSLGQGLEFLIYFQGNSAPDKSGLPSDRFSAERTGGSVSTLTIQRTQQEDSAVYLCASSAFRGAGDTQYFGPGTRLTVL.

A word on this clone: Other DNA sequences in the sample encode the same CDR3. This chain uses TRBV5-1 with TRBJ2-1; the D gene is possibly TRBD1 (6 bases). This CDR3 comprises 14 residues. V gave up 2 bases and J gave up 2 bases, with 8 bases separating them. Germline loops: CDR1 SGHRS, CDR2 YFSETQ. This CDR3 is CASSLQGTYNEQFF. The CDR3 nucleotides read TGCGCCAGCAGCTTACAGGGAACCTACAATGAGCAGTTCTTC.

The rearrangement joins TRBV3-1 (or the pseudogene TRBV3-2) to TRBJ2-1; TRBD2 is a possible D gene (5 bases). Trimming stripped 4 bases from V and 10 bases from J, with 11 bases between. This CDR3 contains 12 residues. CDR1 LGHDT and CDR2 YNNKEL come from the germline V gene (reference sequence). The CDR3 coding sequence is TGTGCCAGCAGCCCTACCCTAGCCGAGCAGTTCTTC. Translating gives CASSPTLAEQFF.

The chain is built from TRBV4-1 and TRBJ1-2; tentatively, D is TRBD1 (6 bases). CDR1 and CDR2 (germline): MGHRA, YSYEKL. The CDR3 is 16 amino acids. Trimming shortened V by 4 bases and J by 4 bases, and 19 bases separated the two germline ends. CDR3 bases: TGCGCCAGCAGCCTGCAGGAGGCGGACAGTGCCTATGGCTACACCTTC. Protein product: CASSLQEADSAYGYTF.

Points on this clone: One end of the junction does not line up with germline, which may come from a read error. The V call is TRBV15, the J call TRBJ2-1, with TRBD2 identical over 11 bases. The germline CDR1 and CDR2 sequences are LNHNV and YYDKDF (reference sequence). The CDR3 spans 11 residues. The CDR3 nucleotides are TGTGCCACCAGCGGCGGGACTAGCGGTATCTTC. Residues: CATSGGTSGIF.

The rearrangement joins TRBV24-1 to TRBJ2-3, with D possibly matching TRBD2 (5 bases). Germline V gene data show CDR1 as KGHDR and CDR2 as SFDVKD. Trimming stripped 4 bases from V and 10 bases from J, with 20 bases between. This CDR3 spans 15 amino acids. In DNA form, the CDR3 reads TGTGCCACCAGTGACCGCCCCATTGTCGGGGTCTCGCAGTATTTT. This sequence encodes CATSDRPIVGVSQYF.

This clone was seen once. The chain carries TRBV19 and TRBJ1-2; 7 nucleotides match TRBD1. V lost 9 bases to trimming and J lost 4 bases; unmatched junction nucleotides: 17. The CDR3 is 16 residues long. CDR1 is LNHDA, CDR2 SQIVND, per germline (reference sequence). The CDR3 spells CASYPRGENRGYGYTF. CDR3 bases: TGTGCCAGCTACCCAAGAGGAGAAAACAGGGGCTATGGCTACACCTTC.

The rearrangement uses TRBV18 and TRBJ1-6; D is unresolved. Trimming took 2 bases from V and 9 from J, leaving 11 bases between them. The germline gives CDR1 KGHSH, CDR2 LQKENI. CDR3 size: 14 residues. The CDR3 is CASSPGGEGSPLHF. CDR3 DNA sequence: TGTGCCAGCTCACCAGGCGGGGAAGGTTCACCCCTCCACTTT.

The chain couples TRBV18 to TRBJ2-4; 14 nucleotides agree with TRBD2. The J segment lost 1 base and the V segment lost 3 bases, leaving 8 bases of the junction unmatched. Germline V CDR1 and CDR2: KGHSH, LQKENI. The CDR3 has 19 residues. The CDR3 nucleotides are TGTGCCAGCTCACCTAGGGGACTAGCGGGAGTGGGGGCCAAAAACATTCAGTACTTC. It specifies CASSPRGLAGVGAKNIQYF.

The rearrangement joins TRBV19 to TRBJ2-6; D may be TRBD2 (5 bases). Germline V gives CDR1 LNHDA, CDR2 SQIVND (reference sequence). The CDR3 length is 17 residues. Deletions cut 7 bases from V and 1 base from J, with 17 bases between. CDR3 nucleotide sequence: TGTGCCAGTACCGCCGGCAGCGGCCGATCTGGGGCCAACGTCCTGACTTTC. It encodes CASTAGSGRSGANVLTF.

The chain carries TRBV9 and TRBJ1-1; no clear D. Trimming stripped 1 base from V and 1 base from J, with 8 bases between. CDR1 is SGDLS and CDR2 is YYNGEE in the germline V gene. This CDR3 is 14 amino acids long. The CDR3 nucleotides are TGTGCCAGCAGCGTAAGCTCCGGGAACACTGAAGCTTTCTTT. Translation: CASSVSSGNTEAFF.

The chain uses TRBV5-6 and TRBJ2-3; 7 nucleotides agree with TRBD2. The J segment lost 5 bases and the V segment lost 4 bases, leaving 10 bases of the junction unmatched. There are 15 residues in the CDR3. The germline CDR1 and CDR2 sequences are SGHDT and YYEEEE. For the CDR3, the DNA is TGTGCCAGCAGCCTGCTGGCGGGAGATAGAGATACGCAGTATTTT. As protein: CASSLLAGDRDTQYF.

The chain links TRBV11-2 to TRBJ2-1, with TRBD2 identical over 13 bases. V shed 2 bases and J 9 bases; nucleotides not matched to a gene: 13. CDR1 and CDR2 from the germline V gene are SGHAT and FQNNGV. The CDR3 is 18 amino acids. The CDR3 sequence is CASSLTVVARTSGSEQFF. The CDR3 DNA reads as TGTGCCAGCAGCTTAACGGTCGTCGCGAGGACTAGCGGGAGTGAGCAGTTCTTC. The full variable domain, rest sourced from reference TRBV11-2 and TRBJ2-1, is EAGVAQSPRYKIIEKRQSVAFWCNPISGHATLYWYQQILGQGPKLLIQFQNNGVVDDSQLPKDRFSAERLKGVDSTLKIQPAKLEDSAVYLCASSLTVVARTSGSEQFFGPGTRLTVL.

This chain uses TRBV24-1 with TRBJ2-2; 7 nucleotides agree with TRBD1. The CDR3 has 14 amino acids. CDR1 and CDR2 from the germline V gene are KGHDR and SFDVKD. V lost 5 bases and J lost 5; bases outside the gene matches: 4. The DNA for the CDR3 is TGTGCCACCAGTGTGACAGGGATTACCGGGGAGCTGTTTTTT. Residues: CATSVTGITGELFF.

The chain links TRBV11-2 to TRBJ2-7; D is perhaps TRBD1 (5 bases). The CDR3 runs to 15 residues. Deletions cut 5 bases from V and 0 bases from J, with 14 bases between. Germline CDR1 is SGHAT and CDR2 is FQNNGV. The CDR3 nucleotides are TGTGCCAGCAGCCTCCGGCCACAGGACTCCTACGAGCAGTACTTC. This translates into CASSLRPQDSYEQYF.

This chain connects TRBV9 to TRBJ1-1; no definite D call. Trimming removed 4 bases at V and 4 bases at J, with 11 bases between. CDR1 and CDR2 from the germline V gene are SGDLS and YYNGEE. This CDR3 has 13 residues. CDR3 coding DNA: TGTGCCAGCAGCCCAGGTTTGAGCACTGAAGCTTTCTTT. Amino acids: CASSPGLSTEAFF.

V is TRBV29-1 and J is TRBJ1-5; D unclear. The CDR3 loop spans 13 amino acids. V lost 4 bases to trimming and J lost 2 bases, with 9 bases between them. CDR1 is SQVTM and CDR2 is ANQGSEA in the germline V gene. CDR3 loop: CSVVGNGNQPQHF. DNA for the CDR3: TGCAGCGTTGTCGGGAACGGCAATCAGCCCCAGCATTTT.

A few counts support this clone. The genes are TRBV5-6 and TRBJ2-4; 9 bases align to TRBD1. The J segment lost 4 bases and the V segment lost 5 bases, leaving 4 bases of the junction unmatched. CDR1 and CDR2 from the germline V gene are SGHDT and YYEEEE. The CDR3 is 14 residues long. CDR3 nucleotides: TGTGCCAGCAGTTCGGGACAGGGAAAAAACATTCAGTACTTC. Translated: CASSSGQGKNIQYF.

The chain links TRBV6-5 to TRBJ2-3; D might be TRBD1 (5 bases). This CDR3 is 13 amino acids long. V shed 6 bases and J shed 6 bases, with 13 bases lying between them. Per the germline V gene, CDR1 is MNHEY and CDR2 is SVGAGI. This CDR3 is CASRGATTDTQYF. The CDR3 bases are TGTGCCAGCAGAGGGGCCACTACCGATACGCAGTATTTT.

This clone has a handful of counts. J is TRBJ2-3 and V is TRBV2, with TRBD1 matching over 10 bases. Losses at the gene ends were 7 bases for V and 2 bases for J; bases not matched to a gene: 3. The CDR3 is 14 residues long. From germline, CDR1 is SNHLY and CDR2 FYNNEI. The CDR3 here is CASTGQGFTDTQYF. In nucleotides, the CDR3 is TGTGCCAGCACGGGACAGGGGTTCACAGATACGCAGTATTTT.

The CDR3 sequence: CASSDRTAPSPLHF. CDR3 nucleotides: TGTGCCAGCAGCGATCGGACAGCTCCGTCACCCCTCCACTTT. This chain connects TRBV7-2 to TRBJ1-6; possible D gene TRBD1, 6 bases. The CDR3 is made up of 14 amino acids. CDR1 SGHTA and CDR2 FQGNSA come from the germline V gene. V was cut by 5 bases and J by 10 bases, with 15 bases left in between.

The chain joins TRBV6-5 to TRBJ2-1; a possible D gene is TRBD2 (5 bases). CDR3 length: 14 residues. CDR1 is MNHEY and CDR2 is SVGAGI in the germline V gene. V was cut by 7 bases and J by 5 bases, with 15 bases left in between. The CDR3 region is CASTRTGRNNEQFF. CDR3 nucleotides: TGTGCCAGCACGAGGACGGGAAGGAACAATGAGCAGTTCTTC.